Below are 27 T cell receptor beta chains sequenced from a single sample in a study of blood T cell repertoires in COVID-19. The data were produced by immunoSEQ multiplex PCR, yet TCRdb's version contains in-frame clones alone and is incomplete. The sample lists about 160,000 clones, under 90% occurring once. The sequenced sample was PBMCs or T cells enriched from blood (not recorded which). Every receptor here comes from a man in his fifties or sixties who had recovered from COVID-19.

The chain links TRBV11-3 to TRBJ1-1; D ambiguous. V gave up 2 bases and J gave up 4 bases, with 8 bases separating them. Germline CDR1 is SGHNT and CDR2 is YENEEA. This CDR3 spans 13 amino acids. The CDR3 protein is CASSLSHSTEAFF. Written as DNA, the CDR3 is TGTGCCAGCAGCTTATCTCACAGCACTGAAGCTTTCTTT. The full variable domain, rest sourced from reference TRBV11-3 and TRBJ1-1, is EAGVVQSPRYKIIEKKQPVAFWCNPISGHNTLYWYLQNLGQGPELLIRYENEEAVDDSQLPKDRFSAERLKGVDSTLKIQPAELGDSAVYLCASSLSHSTEAFFGQGTRLTVV.

With respect to this clone: A read error may account for a junction end that differs from germline. This CDR3 reads CAMGTGTEGSTIYF. DNA of the CDR3: TGTGCCATGGGGACAGGGACGGAGGGAAGCACCATATATTTT. The chain carries TRBV10-3 and TRBJ1-3, with 9 bases aligning to TRBD1. This CDR3 contains 14 residues. Germline assignment: CDR1 ENHRY and CDR2 SYGVKD.

The V and J genes are TRBV10-3 and TRBJ2-2, with D tentatively TRBD2 (6 bases). V was pared by 9 bases and J by 7 bases, with 18 bases between. Looked up from germline, CDR1 is ENHRY and CDR2 is SYGVKD. The CDR3 sequence is 14 residues long. The CDR3 region has the DNA TGTGCCATGAACCGGGACTTTAGGGACGGGGAGCTGTTTTTT. This codes for CAMNRDFRDGELFF.

The V call is TRBV12-3 or TRBV12-4, the J call TRBJ1-5, with no clear D. The germline V and J ends were trimmed by 3 bases and 2 bases, with 5 bases remaining between them. The CDR3 sequence is 13 residues long. CDR3 loop: CASSFLGNQPQHF. DNA for the CDR3: TGTGCCAGCAGTTTCCTCGGCAATCAGCCCCAGCATTTT.

The CDR3 nucleotides are TGCGCCAGCAGCTCACTAGACCCTAGCACAGATACGCAGTATTTT. It translates to CASSSLDPSTDTQYF. V gene TRBV5-1 combines with J gene TRBJ2-3, with a weak D call TRBD2 (5 bases). Germline V gene data show CDR1 as SGHRS and CDR2 as YFSETQ. The ends were cut back, 3 bases at V and 0 bases at J, with 11 bases in the middle. The CDR3 totals 15 residues.

V and J are TRBV5-6 and TRBJ1-5; no definite D call. This CDR3 is built from 15 residues. The V gene lost 2 bases and the J gene lost 7 bases, with 16 bases spanning the gap. The germline V gene encodes CDR1 SGHDT and CDR2 YYEEEE. CDR3 in DNA: TGTGCCAGCAGCTTCCGAGGGTCCCAGAGGCAGCCCCAGCATTTT. Encoded protein: CASSFRGSQRQPQHF.

The V call is TRBV28, the J call TRBJ1-2; unclear D gene. Germline assignment: CDR1 MDHEN and CDR2 SYDVKM. V lost 4 bases to trimming and J lost 0 bases, with 9 bases between them. The CDR3 has 14 residues. The DNA of the CDR3 is TGTGCCAGCAGTTCTCAGGATACTAACTATGGCTACACCTTC. Protein: CASSSQDTNYGYTF.

The chain employs TRBV19 and TRBJ2-3; 7 nucleotides agree with TRBD2. This CDR3 is 14 amino acids long. Unmatched junction bases numbered 5, after V lost 5 bases and J lost 3 bases. The germline CDR1 and CDR2 sequences are LNHDA and SQIVND (reference sequence). CDR3 region: CASSLWEGTDTQYF. CDR3 in DNA: TGTGCCAGTAGTTTGTGGGAGGGTACAGATACGCAGTATTTT.

This clone was picked up one time. The DNA for the CDR3 is TGTGCCAGCAGTGTGGGGGGTGGCTACACCTTC. Translated: CASSVGGGYTF. The chain combines TRBV2 with TRBJ1-2, with a tentative D call TRBD1 (5 bases). The CDR3 consists of 11 residues. CDR1 and CDR2 from the germline V gene are SNHLY and FYNNEI. Trimming left V 4 bases short and J 7 bases short, with 7 bases between.

The chain joins TRBV9 to TRBJ2-5; the match to TRBD2 covers 13 bases. The CDR3 runs 16 residues. The germline V gene has CDR1 SGDLS and CDR2 YYNGEE. Losses at the gene ends were 4 bases for V and 2 bases for J; bases not matched to a gene: 5. The CDR3 here is CASSPRLAGGQETQYF. The CDR3 DNA reads as TGTGCCAGCAGCCCGAGACTAGCGGGAGGACAAGAGACCCAGTACTTC.

For the CDR3, the DNA is TGTGCCAGCAGCCAAGAGACTAGCGGGAGGGTGGGGGCCACAGATACGCAGTATTTT. Its translation is CASSQETSGRVGATDTQYF. J is TRBJ2-3 and V is TRBV3-1 (or the pseudogene TRBV3-2); TRBD2 matches at 14 bases. Germline lookup yields CDR1 LGHDT and CDR2 YNNKEL (reference sequence). J gave up 2 bases and V 0 bases, and 7 bases lay outside the gene matches. The CDR3 consists of 19 residues.

The chain couples TRBV11-1 to TRBJ2-7; D remains ambiguous. V was shortened by 2 bases and J by 1 base, with 9 bases between the two germline ends. Looked up from germline, CDR1 is SGHAT and CDR2 is FQDESV (reference sequence). CDR3 length: 14 amino acids. The CDR3: CASSLRRSSYEQYF. The CDR3 DNA reads as TGTGCCAGCAGCTTACGGAGATCTTCCTACGAGCAGTACTTC.

This clone has only one observation. The chain employs TRBV9 and TRBJ2-3; D might be TRBD1 (6 bases). This CDR3 region has 16 residues. From germline, CDR1 is SGDLS and CDR2 YYNGEE. V shed 0 bases and J shed 4 bases, with 15 bases lying between them. CDR3 protein: CASSVAGQGSADTQYF. The CDR3 DNA follows: TGTGCCAGCAGCGTAGCGGGGCAGGGGAGTGCAGATACGCAGTATTTT.

This chain links TRBV5-4 with TRBJ2-7; 7 bases fit TRBD1. CDR3 length equals 14 residues. CDR1 and CDR2 from the germline V gene are SGHNT and YYREEE (reference sequence). Trimming at V came to 4 bases and at J to 0 bases, leaving 4 bases not matched to a gene. CDR3 nucleotides: TGTGCCAGCAGCAAGGGGGCGAGCTCCTACGAGCAGTACTTC. Protein: CASSKGASSYEQYF.

The chain is built from TRBV24-1 and TRBJ2-5, with 7 bases fitting TRBD1. This CDR3 is built from 15 residues. The germline V gene has CDR1 KGHDR and CDR2 SFDVKD. V lost 5 bases to trimming and J lost 2 bases; unmatched junction nucleotides: 7. The CDR3 sequence is CATSGNRGEQETQYF. As DNA, the CDR3 is TGTGCCACCAGTGGAAACAGGGGAGAACAAGAGACCCAGTACTTC.

CDR3 residues: CSGGGTSRSDTQYF. The DNA of the CDR3 is TGCAGCGGTGGGGGGACTAGTAGATCGGATACGCAGTATTTT. The rearrangement joins TRBV29-1 to TRBJ2-3, with 8 bases aligning to TRBD2. Germline-derived CDR1 and CDR2 are SQVTM and ANQGSEA. Trimming removed 7 bases from V and 6 bases from J; junction bases left unmatched: 12. The CDR3 is made up of 14 amino acids.

CDR3 sequence (DNA): TGTGCCAGCAGCTTATTCCCATTCACGCCTACGAACACCGGGGAGCTGTTTTTT. Encoded protein: CASSLFPFTPTNTGELFF. The rearrangement uses TRBV7-2 and TRBJ2-2; D remains unclear. The CDR3 length is 18 residues. V was cut by 2 bases and J by 0 bases, with 16 bases left in between. Germline V gene sequence: CDR1 SGHTA, CDR2 FQGNSA.

The chain is built from TRBV27 and TRBJ1-5; possibly TRBD1 for D (6 bases). This CDR3 is 19 amino acids long. Germline-derived CDR1 and CDR2 are MNHEY and SMNVEV (reference sequence). The ends were cut back, 4 bases at V and 0 bases at J, with 22 bases in the middle. The CDR3 bases are TGTGCCAGCAGTTCAGTGACTAGCACAGGGTCGTATAGCAATCAGCCCCAGCATTTT. Amino acids: CASSSVTSTGSYSNQPQHF.

This chain links TRBV2 with TRBJ2-3; D not resolved. This CDR3 comprises 13 residues. Trimming took off 3 bases at V and 3 bases at J, with 7 bases between the two ends. The germline V gene encodes CDR1 SNHLY and CDR2 FYNNEI. The CDR3 region has the DNA TGTGCCAGCAGTGAGGTCGAGACAGATACGCAGTATTTT. Amino acid sequence: CASSEVETDTQYF. Using reference TRBV2 and TRBJ2-3 for the parts outside the CDR3, the full variable domain is EPEVTQTPSHQVTQMGQEVILRCVPISNHLYFYWYRQILGQKVEFLVSFYNNEISEKSEIFDDQFSVERPDGSNFTLKIRSTKLEDSAMYFCASSEVETDTQYFGPGTRLTVL.

With respect to this clone: At one of its ends the junction is not consistent with the germline gene, which may arise from a read error. The chain recombines TRBV7-7 with TRBJ1-3; TRBD1 might be the D (6 bases). Germline CDR1 is SSHAT and CDR2 is FNYEAQ (reference sequence). This CDR3 region has 18 residues. The CDR3 bases are TGTGCTAGCAGGGTTACATCGACAGGCGAGAGCTCTGGAAACACCATATATTTT. This sequence encodes CASRVTSTGESSGNTIYF.

The chain links TRBV6-5 to TRBJ1-3; D is unclear. The CDR3 is 13 amino acids. Trimming took off 7 bases at V and 0 bases at J, with 7 bases between the two ends. Germline CDR1 is MNHEY and CDR2 is SVGAGI. The CDR3 loop reads CASIWSSGNTIYF. CDR3 bases: TGTGCCAGCATATGGAGCTCTGGAAACACCATATATTTT.

The rearrangement uses TRBV19 and TRBJ2-2; D is possibly TRBD2 (6 bases). V lost 5 bases and J 0 bases, leaving 13 bases between the germline ends. This CDR3 comprises 16 residues. Germline values: CDR1 LNHDA, CDR2 SQIVND (reference sequence). CDR3 region: CASSVGLGANTGELFF. CDR3 sequence (DNA): TGTGCCAGTAGTGTGGGACTGGGGGCGAACACCGGGGAGCTGTTTTTT.

The chain links TRBV4-1 to TRBJ2-7; TRBD2 matches at 7 bases. Losses at the gene ends were 1 base for V and 4 bases for J; bases not matched to a gene: 10. This CDR3 comprises 16 residues. CDR1 is MGHRA and CDR2 is YSYEKL in the germline V gene. CDR3 amino acids: CASSQAEAGSLYEQYF. For the CDR3, the DNA is TGCGCCAGCAGCCAAGCAGAAGCGGGGAGCTTATACGAGCAGTACTTC.

This clone was counted ten times or more. V usage is TRBV28 and J usage is TRBJ2-2; TRBD2 matches at 12 bases. The CDR3 contains 16 residues. V dropped 4 bases and J dropped 4; count of bases not matched to a gene: 4. CDR1 MDHEN and CDR2 SYDVKM come from the germline V gene. The CDR3 nucleotides are TGTGCCAGCAGTTCTCTAGCGGGAGGGCGCACCGGGGAGCTGTTTTTT. Translation: CASSSLAGGRTGELFF.

This clone was detected only once. The chain links TRBV10-3 to TRBJ2-2; TRBD1 matches at 10 bases. The CDR3 spans 15 residues. Losses at the gene ends were 2 bases for V and 5 bases for J; bases not matched to a gene: 2. Germline CDR1 is ENHRY and CDR2 is SYGVKD. The CDR3 protein is CAISEDRGHTGELFF. The CDR3 DNA sequence: TGTGCCATCAGTGAGGACAGGGGGCATACCGGGGAGCTGTTTTTT.

This clone was observed a few times. This chain connects TRBV27 to TRBJ2-2; perhaps TRBD1 as D (5 bases). The CDR3 length is 13 residues. The V end was cut by 4 bases, the J end by 8 bases, with 11 bases between. Germline assignment: CDR1 MNHEY and CDR2 SMNVEV (reference sequence). The CDR3 loop reads CASSSGLGGELFF. For the CDR3, the DNA is TGTGCCAGCAGTTCAGGGTTGGGGGGGGAGCTGTTTTTT.

This chain uses TRBV7-9 with TRBJ1-2; D remains unclear. Looked up from germline, CDR1 is SEHNR and CDR2 is FQNEAQ (reference sequence). This CDR3 is built from 13 residues. V lost 7 bases and J 4 bases, leaving 13 bases between the germline ends. CDR3 residues: CASNRGYGYGYTF. The CDR3, as DNA: TGTGCCAGCAATCGGGGTTATGGCTATGGCTACACCTTC.